The present TCR beta chain was sequenced within a study of OX40 agonist ivuxolimab in advanced cancers. The data were produced by immunoSEQ multiplex PCR, yet TCRdb's version contains in-frame clones alone and is incomplete. This sample yields roughly 23,000 clones, of which 75% to 90% are seen a single time; about 23% belongs to the top ten. Sample: CD4+ or CD8+ T cells sorted from blood, taken in a trial of the OX40 agonist ivuxolimab. This receptor was identified in an adult with an advanced solid tumor such as melanoma, head and neck, liver or kidney cancer.

Here the CDR3 reads CASTASSTDTQYF. As DNA, the CDR3 is TGTGCCAGCACCGCATCTAGCACAGATACGCAGTATTTT. The chain carries TRBV5-4 and TRBJ2-3; no clear D gene. V dropped 6 bases and J dropped 0 bases, with 8 bases sitting between them. The CDR3 runs 13 residues. CDR1 is SGHNT, CDR2 YYREEE, per germline (reference sequence).